Below are 17 T cell receptor beta chains sequenced from a single sample in a study of identical twins. One entry per CDR3 protein, called by TCRdb with MiXCR from the 5' RACE reads. The sample includes about 200,000 distinct CDR3 sequences, about a tenth seen only once; the top ten take 5.1%. Sample: memory (CD45RO+) T cells sorted from blood. These receptors came from a woman in her late teens or twenties in good health.

This clonotype was counted only a few times. V is TRBV5-1 and J is TRBJ1-6; perhaps TRBD1 as D (5 bases). V lost 4 bases to trimming and J lost 10 bases, with 18 bases between them. Germline assignment: CDR1 SGHRS and CDR2 YFSETQ. CDR3 length: 15 residues. The CDR3 loop reads CASSHGGKEGSPLHF. CDR3 DNA sequence: TGCGCCAGCAGCCATGGGGGGAAGGAAGGGTCACCCCTCCACTTT.

The V gene is TRBV7-2, the J gene TRBJ2-1, with D possibly matching TRBD2 (6 bases). The CDR3 has 16 residues. The V end was cut by 2 bases, the J end by 1 base, with 12 bases between. The germline gives CDR1 SGHTA, CDR2 FQGNSA. The CDR3: CASSLRGGLSYNEQFF. CDR3 nucleotides: TGTGCCAGCAGCTTAAGAGGAGGGTTGTCCTACAATGAGCAGTTCTTC.

This clonotype occurred many times. This chain links TRBV5-1 with TRBJ2-1, with D hard to call. The CDR3 runs to 13 residues. Germline V gene sequence: CDR1 SGHRS, CDR2 YFSETQ. V gave up 4 bases and J gave up 8 bases, with 13 bases separating them. The CDR3 sequence is CASSTAMGDEQFF. The CDR3 DNA follows: TGCGCCAGCAGCACAGCCATGGGCGATGAGCAGTTCTTC.

The gene calls are TRBV6-1 and TRBJ2-2; D might be TRBD2 (5 bases). The CDR3 contains 14 residues. Germline assignment: CDR1 MNHNS and CDR2 SASEGT. Trimming removed 4 bases from V and 9 bases from J, with 15 bases in between. The CDR3: CASSGSGGGRELFF. The DNA of the CDR3 is TGTGCCAGCAGTGGGAGCGGAGGTGGCCGGGAGCTGTTTTTT.

This rearrangement joins TRBV6-1 to TRBJ1-1; weak D call: TRBD1 (5 bases). This CDR3 comprises 16 residues. Germline assignment: CDR1 MNHNS and CDR2 SASEGT. V lost 5 bases to trimming and J lost 2 bases, with 18 bases between them. CDR3 bases: TGTGCCAGCAGTCCCCGGACATTTAACACCAACACTGAAGCTTTCTTT. This translates into CASSPRTFNTNTEAFF.

This clonotype was seen at least ten times. The CDR3 loop is CASSAQSGGETQYF. The CDR3 DNA follows: TGTGCCAGCAGCGCCCAAAGTGGGGGGGAGACCCAGTACTTC. V usage is TRBV11-2 and J usage is TRBJ2-5; D might be TRBD2 (6 bases). With 5 bases removed from V and 5 bases from J, the gap between germline ends came to 15 bases. The germline V gene encodes CDR1 SGHAT and CDR2 FQNNGV. CDR3 length equals 14 residues.

The rearrangement uses TRBV7-6 and TRBJ2-1; 16 bases align to TRBD2. This CDR3 spans 17 amino acids. In germline, CDR1 is SGHVS, CDR2 FNYEAQ. V was pared by 0 bases and J by 10 bases, with 6 bases of the junction left unmatched. CDR3 region: CASSLAGLAGGLGEQFF. The DNA of the CDR3 is TGTGCCAGCAGCTTAGCGGGACTAGCGGGAGGGCTTGGGGAGCAGTTCTTC.

This clonotype was found many times. The rearrangement joins TRBV7-2 to TRBJ1-1; 11 positions agree with TRBD1. In germline, CDR1 is SGHTA, CDR2 FQGNSA. The CDR3 contains 17 residues. J was trimmed by 4 bases and V by 3 bases; bases with no gene match: 10. The CDR3 spells CASSLRTGGVLVTEAFF. CDR3 nucleotide sequence: TGTGCCAGCAGCTTGAGGACAGGGGGCGTTTTAGTCACTGAAGCTTTCTTT.

This clonotype was observed a few times. The chain recombines TRBV6-1 with TRBJ1-2, with D hard to call. The length of the CDR3 is 13 residues. Trimming removed 7 bases at V and 0 bases at J, with 9 bases between. Germline V gene data show CDR1 as MNHNS and CDR2 as SASEGT. CDR3 amino acids: CASKVAANYGYTF. CDR3 sequence (DNA): TGTGCCAGCAAGGTGGCTGCTAACTATGGCTACACCTTC.

The sample holds many counts of this clonotype. V usage is TRBV20-1 and J usage is TRBJ2-2; 10 bases are shared with TRBD2. The V gene's germline CDR1 is DFQATT and CDR2 SNEGSKA (reference sequence). This CDR3 has 18 residues. J lost 5 bases, V lost 5 bases, and 17 bases had no gene match. The CDR3 bases are TGCAGTGCTGAGGGGTCGAGTAGCGGGAGGAAAAAAACCGGGGAGCTGTTTTTT. Amino acids: CSAEGSSSGRKKTGELFF.

This clonotype was counted many times. The V and J genes are TRBV4-3 and TRBJ2-3; D ambiguous. Germline CDR1 is LGHNA and CDR2 is YSLEER. The CDR3 covers 16 residues. Trimming pared 0 bases from V and 0 bases from J, leaving 10 bases between. CDR3 amino acids: CASSQDPAPSTDTQYF. The DNA of the CDR3 is TGCGCCAGCAGCCAAGATCCGGCCCCGAGCACAGATACGCAGTATTTT.

The V and J genes are TRBV7-9 and TRBJ2-3; D unclear. Trimming pared 4 bases from V and 4 bases from J, leaving 9 bases between. Per germline, CDR1 SEHNR and CDR2 FQNEAQ (reference sequence). The CDR3 is 13 amino acids. CDR3 amino acids: CASSYSRPDTQYF. The CDR3 DNA sequence: TGTGCCAGCAGCTATTCGCGCCCAGATACGCAGTATTTT.

This clonotype came up many times. V is TRBV27 and J is TRBJ1-2; 8 bases map to TRBD1. This CDR3 spans 14 amino acids. V gave up 5 bases and J gave up 1 base; unmatched junction bases: 3. Germline V gene lookup returns CDR1 MNHEY and CDR2 SMNVEV (reference sequence). CDR3 in DNA: TGTGCCAGCAGTGAACAGGGGGGTAACTATGGCTACACCTTC. Translating it yields CASSEQGGNYGYTF.

This clonotype was detected only a few times. A junction end diverges from the germline sequence, so it may reflect a read error. V and J are TRBV20-1 and TRBJ2-2; 8 bases agree with TRBD1. This CDR3 region has 15 residues. The germline V gene has CDR1 DFQATT and CDR2 SNEGSKA (reference sequence). As DNA, the CDR3 is TGCAGTGCGAGAGCTACCGGGACAGGAACCGGGGAGCTGTTTTTT. This gives the protein CSARATGTGTGELFF.

This chain links TRBV15 with TRBJ2-1, with 7 bases matching TRBD1. Trimming cost V 4 bases and J 4 bases; bases outside gene matches: 1. The CDR3 has 13 amino acids. Germline V gene lookup returns CDR1 LNHNV and CDR2 YYDKDF (reference sequence). DNA for the CDR3: TGTGCCACCAGCAAGGGACAGTACAATGAGCAGTTCTTC. Its translation is CATSKGQYNEQFF.

The gene calls are TRBV30 and TRBJ1-1; unclear D gene. From germline, CDR1 is GTSNPN and CDR2 SVGIG (reference sequence). Trimming took 6 bases from V and 4 from J, leaving 12 bases between them. The CDR3 runs to 12 residues. The CDR3 spells CACLGRSTEAFF. The DNA for the CDR3 is TGTGCCTGCCTAGGTCGGAGCACTGAAGCTTTCTTT. Together with reference TRBV30 and TRBJ1-1, the CDR3 gives the full variable domain: SQTIHQWPATLVQPVGSPLSLECTVEGTSNPNLYWYRQAAGRGLQLLFYSVGIGQISSEVPQNLSASRPQDRQFILSSKKLLLSDSGFYLCACLGRSTEAFFGQGTRLTVV.

This clonotype was found a few times. The V gene is TRBV20-1, the J gene TRBJ2-7; the match to TRBD2 covers 14 bases. The germline CDR1 and CDR2 sequences are DFQATT and SNEGSKA (reference sequence). V lost 4 bases and J lost 3; bases outside the gene matches: 2. This CDR3 is 14 amino acids long. The CDR3 here is CSATGLAGGYEQYF. CDR3 DNA sequence: TGCAGTGCTACTGGACTAGCGGGAGGCTACGAGCAGTACTTC.